The TCR beta chain described here comes from a study of cytomegalovirus exposure and HLA in healthy donors. The PCR employed 60 Vbeta primers together with 13 Jbeta primers. The protocol was immunoSEQ multiplex PCR, while the TCRdb copy is restricted to in-frame clones and leaves out a portion. The profile shows approximately 140,000 clones, around 79% of them singletons. The specimen sequenced was PBMCs. This receptor was taken from a female donor in good health and CMV-seronegative.

CDR3 amino acids: CASSNRGSPLGTEAFF. CDR3 in DNA: TGTGCCAGCAGTAACCGAGGGTCTCCTCTCGGCACTGAAGCTTTCTTT. This chain joins TRBV7-8 and TRBJ1-1, with D hard to call. This CDR3 is built from 16 residues. Trimming cost V 6 bases and J 4 bases, with 21 bases left between them. Germline V lookup: CDR1 SGHVS, CDR2 FQNEAQ.